This T cell receptor beta chain derives from a study of cytomegalovirus exposure and HLA in healthy donors. PCR used 60 Vbeta primers and 13 Jbeta primers. Using immunoSEQ multiplex PCR, the repertoire was profiled, and TCRdb retains in-frame clones only, with some absent. This sample has 90,000 to 100,000 clones, with 60% to 80% found just once. This clone was seen a few times. V lost 1 base, J lost 2 bases, and 12 bases lay in between. Germline loops: CDR1 SEHNR, CDR2 FQNEAQ (reference sequence). This CDR3 has 15 amino acids. The specimen was PBMCs. The J gene is TRBJ2-7, the V gene TRBV7-9; tentative D call: TRBD1 (6 bases). The source of this sequence is a female donor in good health and CMV-seronegative. The CDR3 coding sequence is TGTGCCAGCAGCTTAGTGGACAGCCCGACCTACGAGCAGTACTTC. Encoded protein: CASSLVDSPTYEQYF.